A single sample gave rise to the 6 T cell receptor beta chains below, sequenced in a study of CD8 T cells in Susac syndrome. When the RNA was reverse transcribed, random hexamers were used with an input of roughly 0.45 to 1 ug. One entry per CDR3 protein results from TCRdb running MiXCR on the immunoSEQ multiplex PCR reads. The sample has nearly 70,000 distinct CDR3 sequences; 85% to 95% are singletons. The sequenced sample was CD8+ T cells from PBMCs. These receptors were taken from a human donor in good health.

The genes are TRBV9 and TRBJ2-3; 7 nucleotides line up with TRBD1. After removal of 4 bases from V and 2 bases from J, the junction contained 10 bases not matched to a gene. Germline lookup yields CDR1 SGDLS and CDR2 YYNGEE. This CDR3 is built from 16 residues. The DNA for the CDR3 is TGTGCCAGCAGCCTCCGGGACAGACTAACCACAGATACGCAGTATTTT. Translating it yields CASSLRDRLTTDTQYF.

The rearrangement joins TRBV5-1 to TRBJ1-1, with D uncertain. The CDR3 is 14 amino acids. V gave up 2 bases and J gave up 1 base, with 9 bases separating them. In germline, CDR1 is SGHRS, CDR2 YFSETQ. The CDR3 sequence is CASSFRRTNTEAFF. The CDR3 bases are TGCGCCAGCAGCTTTCGACGGACGAACACTGAAGCTTTCTTT.

CDR3 sequence: CASSPETQYF. CDR3 nucleotide sequence: TGTGCCAGCAGCCCGGAGACGCAGTATTTT. This chain connects TRBV7-9 to TRBJ2-3; D unresolved. V lost 5 bases and J 9 bases, leaving 6 bases between the germline ends. This CDR3 has 10 residues. From germline, CDR1 is SEHNR and CDR2 FQNEAQ (reference sequence).

This clonotype appeared a single time. This chain connects TRBV3-1 to TRBJ2-3; 8 bases agree with TRBD2. CDR1 and CDR2 (germline): LGHDT, YNNKEL (reference sequence). The CDR3 consists of 15 residues. The V segment lost 4 bases and the J segment 6 bases; nucleotides outside the gene matches: 9. As DNA, the CDR3 is TGTGCCAGCAGCCTCCCGACGGGGGGGACCGATACGCAGTATTTT. It codes for CASSLPTGGTDTQYF.

The rearrangement uses TRBV12-3 or TRBV12-4 and TRBJ2-3; D is undetermined. Trimming shortened V by 4 bases and J by 6 bases, and 11 bases separated the two germline ends. CDR3 length equals 13 residues. The CDR3 nucleotides read TGTGCCAGCAGTTCCGGACCAAGGGATACGCAGTATTTT. Residues: CASSSGPRDTQYF.

The chain couples TRBV27 to TRBJ2-3; D not resolved. The CDR3 is 13 amino acids. The germline V and J ends were trimmed by 2 bases and 0 bases, with 3 bases remaining between them. Germline V gives CDR1 MNHEY, CDR2 SMNVEV (reference sequence). CDR3 protein: CASSLLSTDTQYF. CDR3 in DNA: TGTGCCAGCAGTTTACTTAGCACAGATACGCAGTATTTT.